Here is one T cell receptor (beta chain) with its context. Sequencing was performed with immunoSEQ multiplex PCR; in TCRdb, only in-frame clones are kept and a portion is missing. The table shows a few hundred thousand clones, with 87% occurring only once. V lost 0 bases to trimming and J lost 1 base, with 10 bases between them. The CDR3 loop spans 15 amino acids. The germline CDR1 and CDR2 sequences are MGHRA and YSYEKL. This sample is part of a study of blood T cell repertoires in COVID-19. Study in general: The United States, Italy and Spain provided the acute and convalescent COVID-19 samples.

What was sequenced was PBMCs or T cells enriched from blood (not recorded which). The TCR comes from a man aged 18 to 35 with acute COVID-19. The V gene is TRBV4-1, the J gene TRBJ2-7; weak D call: TRBD1 (6 bases). CDR3 sequence (DNA): TGCGCCAGCAGCCAAGAGGACAGTCAATCCTACGAGCAGTACTTC. Translated, it gives CASSQEDSQSYEQYF.